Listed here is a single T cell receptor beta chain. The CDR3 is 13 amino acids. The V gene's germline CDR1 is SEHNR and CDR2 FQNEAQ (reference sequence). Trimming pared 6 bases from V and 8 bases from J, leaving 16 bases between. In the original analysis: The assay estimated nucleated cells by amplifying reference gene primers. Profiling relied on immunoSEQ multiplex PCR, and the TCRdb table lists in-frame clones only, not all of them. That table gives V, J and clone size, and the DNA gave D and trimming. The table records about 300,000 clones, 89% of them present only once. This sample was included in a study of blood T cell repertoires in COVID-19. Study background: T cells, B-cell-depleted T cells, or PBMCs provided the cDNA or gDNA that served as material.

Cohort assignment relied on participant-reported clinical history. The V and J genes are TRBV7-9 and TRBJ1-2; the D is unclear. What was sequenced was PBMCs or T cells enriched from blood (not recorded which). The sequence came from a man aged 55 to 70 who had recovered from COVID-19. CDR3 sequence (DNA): TGTGCCAGCAGTTTTGACAACGACCACGGCTACACCTTC. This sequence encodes CASSFDNDHGYTF. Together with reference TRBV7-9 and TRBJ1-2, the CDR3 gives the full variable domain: DTGVSQNPRHKITKRGQNVTFRCDPISEHNRLYWYRQTLGQGPEFLTYFQNEAQLEKSRLLSDRFSAERPKGSFSTLEIQRTEQGDSAMYLCASSFDNDHGYTFGSGTRLTVV.